This passage covers 20 T cell receptor beta chains from one sample sequenced in a study of radiotherapy plus CTLA-4 blockade in lung cancer. Measured with immunoSEQ multiplex PCR; TCRdb has only the in-frame clones, and not every one. The sample comprises more than 55,000 clones, 70% to 85% of which are singletons, and 4% rests with the top ten. The sequencing here drew on peripheral blood, taken from a patient treated with radiotherapy plus ipilimumab. Source of these receptors: a human donor with non-small cell lung cancer who had a partial response to radiotherapy plus ipilimumab.

This chain joins TRBV7-9 and TRBJ2-7; 7 nucleotides align to TRBD1. The germline gives CDR1 SEHNR, CDR2 FQNEAQ (reference sequence). The J segment lost 0 bases and the V segment lost 5 bases, leaving 7 bases of the junction unmatched. There are 15 residues in the CDR3. This chain's CDR3 is CASSPRRQGSYEQYF. In nucleotides, the CDR3 is TGTGCCAGCAGCCCGCGACGACAGGGCTCCTACGAGCAGTACTTC.

The chain joins TRBV13 to TRBJ1-4, with 8 bases identical to TRBD1. V shed 0 bases and J 12 bases; nucleotides not matched to a gene: 6. Germline CDR1 reads PRHDT; CDR2 reads FYEKMQ (reference sequence). The CDR3 spans 14 residues. The CDR3 reads CASSLGDRVEQLFF. The CDR3 DNA reads TGTGCCAGCAGCTTAGGGGACAGGGTGGAACAACTGTTTTTT.

Regarding this clone: One end of the junction fails to match germline, which may point to a read error. The V and J genes are TRBV6-5 and TRBJ1-2, with 7 bases fitting TRBD1. CDR1 is MNHEY, CDR2 SVGAGI, per germline. This CDR3 spans 14 amino acids. CDR3: CASSPLFRGYGYAF. For the CDR3, the DNA is TGTGCCAGCAGTCCCCTTTTCAGGGGGTATGGCTACGCCTTC.

The rearrangement uses TRBV13 and TRBJ1-2, with D unclear. The germline V gene has CDR1 PRHDT and CDR2 FYEKMQ (reference sequence). V lost 4 bases to trimming and J lost 1 base, with 13 bases between them. The CDR3 contains 15 residues. CDR3 amino acids: CASSSFTTDNYGYTF. The CDR3 bases are TGTGCCAGCAGCTCCTTTACGACTGATAACTATGGCTACACCTTC.

V usage is TRBV27 and J usage is TRBJ2-7, with D possibly matching TRBD1 (6 bases). The CDR3 totals 14 residues. Between the trimmed V and J ends, which lost 3 bases and 5 bases, there was a span of 14 bases. The germline V gene encodes CDR1 MNHEY and CDR2 SMNVEV (reference sequence). CDR3 residues: CASSFTGRNDEQYF. The DNA of the CDR3 is TGTGCCAGCAGTTTTACAGGGCGGAACGACGAGCAGTACTTC.

This sequence joins TRBV28 and TRBJ2-3; 7 nucleotides line up with TRBD2. The CDR3 loop spans 15 amino acids. Germline-derived CDR1 and CDR2 are MDHEN and SYDVKM. Trimming cost V 7 bases and J 1 base; bases outside gene matches: 8. The CDR3 DNA reads TGTGCCAGCACCTCTGGGGGGGTCCGCACAGATACGCAGTATTTT. Translated: CASTSGGVRTDTQYF.

The J gene is TRBJ1-5, the V gene TRBV19; tentatively, D is TRBD1 (6 bases). The CDR3 length is 15 residues. V was trimmed by 1 base and J by 6 bases, leaving 13 bases between them. Germline V CDR1 and CDR2: LNHDA, SQIVND (reference sequence). The CDR3 reads CASSIVGGDGQPQHF. Written as DNA, the CDR3 is TGTGCCAGTAGTATAGTAGGGGGAGACGGTCAGCCCCAGCATTTT.

J is TRBJ2-5 and V is TRBV6-6, with 12 bases matching TRBD2. J gave up 1 base and V 5 bases, and 2 bases lay outside the gene matches. CDR3 length equals 15 residues. Germline lookup yields CDR1 MNHNY and CDR2 SVGAGI (reference sequence). CDR3 amino acids: CASSKTSGGQETQYF. The CDR3 region has the DNA TGTGCCAGCAGTAAGACTAGCGGGGGCCAAGAGACCCAGTACTTC.

The chain has TRBV27 and TRBJ1-2; 8 bases line up with TRBD1. CDR3 length: 14 residues. In germline, CDR1 is MNHEY, CDR2 SMNVEV (reference sequence). J gave up 7 bases and V 1 base, and 5 bases lay outside the gene matches. The CDR3 DNA reads as TGTGCCAGCAGTTTATGGGCCAGGGGGCTTGGCTACACCTTC. It codes for CASSLWARGLGYTF.

The table lists this clone with a few counts. The chain uses TRBV13 and TRBJ2-1; 8 bases line up with TRBD2. J lost 0 bases, V lost 7 bases, and 5 bases had no gene match. CDR1 is PRHDT, CDR2 FYEKMQ, per germline (reference sequence). The CDR3 is made up of 15 amino acids. The CDR3 DNA reads TGTGCCAGCACCCCCCGGGGGGGCTCCTACAATGAGCAGTTCTTC. Amino acids: CASTPRGGSYNEQFF.

This chain joins TRBV28 and TRBJ1-2; D is undetermined. Trimming removed 6 bases at V and 8 bases at J, with 13 bases between. The germline gives CDR1 MDHEN, CDR2 SYDVKM. The CDR3 has 12 residues. The CDR3 spells CASSLSTHGYTF. In DNA, the CDR3 is TGTGCCAGCAGCCTGTCAACACACGGCTACACCTTC.

This chain joins TRBV6-1 and TRBJ2-1; 8 nucleotides match TRBD1. Germline CDR1 MNHNS, CDR2 SASEGT. This CDR3 is 15 amino acids long. The trim removed 1 base at V and 9 bases at J, leaving 8 bases unmatched. The CDR3 protein is CASSEVQGASGEQFF. For the CDR3, the DNA is TGTGCCAGCAGTGAAGTCCAGGGGGCGAGTGGTGAGCAGTTCTTC.

The chain is built from TRBV19 and TRBJ2-6; D call uncertain. Germline CDR1 reads LNHDA; CDR2 reads SQIVND (reference sequence). V lost 5 bases, J lost 0 bases, and 5 bases lay in between. CDR3 size: 14 residues. CDR3 nucleotides: TGTGCCAGTAGTCCCAGCTCTGGGGCCAACGTCCTGACTTTC. Translated, it gives CASSPSSGANVLTF. Complete variable domain (other parts from reference TRBV19 and TRBJ2-6): DGGITQSPKYLFRKEGQNVTLSCEQNLNHDAMYWYRQDPGQGLRLIYYSQIVNDFQKGDIAEGYSVSREKKESFPLTVTSAQKNPTAFYLCASSPSSGANVLTFGAGSRLTVL.

The V call is TRBV6-4, the J call TRBJ1-5; TRBD1 aligns across 10 bases. Trimming cost V 11 bases and J 3 bases; bases outside gene matches: 10. This CDR3 spans 15 amino acids. CDR1 MRHNA and CDR2 SNTAGT come from the germline V gene. In nucleotides, the CDR3 is TGTGCCGGCACTCGACAGGGGGCGGACAATCAGCCCCAGCATTTT. Amino acids: CAGTRQGADNQPQHF.

This chain uses TRBV4-1 with TRBJ2-5; 7 nucleotides agree with TRBD1. CDR3 length: 14 amino acids. Germline CDR1 and CDR2: MGHRA and YSYEKL. Trimming cost V 2 bases and J 4 bases; bases outside gene matches: 4. The CDR3 DNA reads as TGCGCCAGCAGCCAATCTGACAGGGCAGAGACCCAGTACTTC. Protein product: CASSQSDRAETQYF.

This clone was seen just once. This chain links TRBV2 with TRBJ1-1; 8 bases align to TRBD1. This CDR3 region has 14 residues. V was clipped by 0 bases and J by 4 bases; unmatched bases: 1. CDR1 is SNHLY and CDR2 is FYNNEI in the germline V gene. The CDR3 here is CASSEATGVTEAFF. CDR3 in DNA: TGTGCCAGCAGTGAAGCGACAGGGGTCACTGAAGCTTTCTTT. Using reference TRBV2 and TRBJ1-1 for the parts outside the CDR3, the full variable domain is EPEVTQTPSHQVTQMGQEVILRCVPISNHLYFYWYRQILGQKVEFLVSFYNNEISEKSEIFDDQFSVERPDGSNFTLKIRSTKLEDSAMYFCASSEATGVTEAFFGQGTRLTVV.

The gene calls are TRBV28 and TRBJ2-3; 13 nucleotides match TRBD2. V shed 4 bases, J shed 4 bases, and the junction held 20 bases outside the gene matches. Per the germline V gene, CDR1 is MDHEN and CDR2 is SYDVKM. This CDR3 comprises 21 residues. The DNA for the CDR3 is TGTGCCAGCAGTTCCCTCTTACCCGCGCATGGACTAGCGGGGGATGCAGATACGCAGTATTTT. Its translation: CASSSLLPAHGLAGDADTQYF.

The chain uses TRBV27 and TRBJ1-2; 7 positions match TRBD1. The CDR3 is 14 residues long. Germline trimming cut 3 bases from V and 6 bases from J; bases unmatched to any gene: 7. Germline-derived CDR1 and CDR2 are MNHEY and SMNVEV (reference sequence). CDR3 sequence reads: CASSFRQGTHGYTF. The CDR3 nucleotides read TGTGCCAGCAGTTTTAGACAGGGTACGCATGGCTACACCTTC.

This clone was observed a few times. The chain is built from TRBV5-4 and TRBJ2-1, with 9 bases aligning to TRBD1. Germline CDR1 SGHNT, CDR2 YYREEE (reference sequence). With V trimmed by 5 bases and J by 4 bases, 10 bases remained unmatched. This CDR3 is built from 16 residues. CDR3 residues: CASSPYLTGGYNEQFF. DNA of the CDR3: TGTGCCAGCAGTCCATATCTGACAGGGGGTTACAATGAGCAGTTCTTC.

CDR3 DNA: TGTGCCAGCAGCTTCGGACAGGGAGGGGGCTACACCTTC. Protein: CASSFGQGGGYTF. The chain has TRBV5-4 and TRBJ1-2; TRBD1 matches at 8 bases. V lost 2 bases, J lost 8 bases, and 5 bases stayed unmatched. In germline, CDR1 is SGHNT, CDR2 YYREEE (reference sequence). This CDR3 region has 13 residues.